The 22 T cell receptor beta chains listed next were all sequenced from one sample in a study of T-cell memory formation after mild COVID-19. TCRdb analysed the 5' RACE reads with MiXCR anew, one entry per CDR3 protein. The sample lists 250,000 to 300,000 distinct CDR3 sequences; about 16% were seen once. Sequenced: PBMCs or a T cell subset sorted from them (not recorded which). These receptors were taken from a man between 18 and 35 years old who had mild COVID-19 (a few samples of this study predate the infection). Cell type and time point are not known.

This chain uses TRBV7-3 with TRBJ2-6; D is unclear. V lost 5 bases, J lost 3 bases, and 8 bases lay in between. This CDR3 has 14 amino acids. Germline V lookup: CDR1 SGHTA, CDR2 FQGTGA. The CDR3 is CASSPVVGANVLTF. DNA for the CDR3: TGTGCCAGCAGCCCCGTAGTTGGGGCCAACGTCCTGACTTTC.

The sample holds many counts of this clonotype. The CDR3 DNA is TGCAGCGTTGTTCGTACCACTCTGGGAGATACGCAGTATTTT. The encoded protein is CSVVRTTLGDTQYF. The chain combines TRBV29-1 with TRBJ2-3; D not certain. From germline, CDR1 is SQVTM and CDR2 ANQGSEA. The CDR3 consists of 14 residues. Trimming removed 4 bases at V and 5 bases at J, with 16 bases between.

The genes are TRBV25-1 and TRBJ1-6; possibly TRBD1 for D (6 bases). This CDR3 comprises 17 residues. The V and J ends lost 0 bases and 0 bases respectively, with 9 bases between them. Germline-derived CDR1 and CDR2 are MGHDK and SYGVNS. The CDR3 here is CASSEYRGSSYNSPLHF. The CDR3 DNA follows: TGTGCCAGCAGTGAATATAGGGGGAGCTCCTATAATTCACCCCTCCACTTT.

This clonotype showed up just a few times. The chain carries TRBV7-2 and TRBJ2-3, with 8 bases aligning to TRBD2. V lost 2 bases to trimming and J lost 4 bases; unmatched junction nucleotides: 11. The CDR3 contains 17 residues. Germline V gene sequence: CDR1 SGHTA, CDR2 FQGNSA. CDR3 sequence: CASSLSFGGGRADTQYF. The CDR3 nucleotides are TGTGCCAGCAGCTTATCGTTCGGGGGGGGCCGTGCAGATACGCAGTATTTT.

In this sample, this clonotype turned up a few times. The CDR3 nucleotides are TGTGCCATCCGGGACAGCGACTATTCGAACACCGGGGAGCTGTTTTTT. Encoded protein: CAIRDSDYSNTGELFF. The rearrangement joins TRBV10-3 to TRBJ2-2, with 7 bases identical to TRBD1. This CDR3 comprises 16 residues. CDR1 ENHRY and CDR2 SYGVKD come from the germline V gene. V dropped 8 bases and J dropped 0; count of bases not matched to a gene: 9.

This clonotype was seen once. This chain uses TRBV9 with TRBJ1-2; D might be TRBD1 (5 bases). The V gene's germline CDR1 is SGDLS and CDR2 YYNGEE. With 0 bases removed from V and 4 bases from J, the gap between germline ends came to 7 bases. The CDR3 consists of 13 residues. CDR3 sequence: CASSVARGYGYTF. The DNA of the CDR3 is TGTGCCAGCAGCGTAGCGAGGGGCTATGGCTACACCTTC.

This chain uses TRBV29-1 with TRBJ1-1; D possibly corresponds to TRBD1 (5 bases). The CDR3 runs 12 residues. The germline CDR1 and CDR2 sequences are SQVTM and ANQGSEA. Trimming shortened V by 4 bases and J by 6 bases, and 12 bases separated the two germline ends. The CDR3 region has the DNA TGCAGCGTTGTAGAAGGGGCTGCTGAAGCTTTCTTT. It specifies CSVVEGAAEAFF.

This clonotype has only a few counts. The J gene is TRBJ2-3, the V gene TRBV4-1, with 9 nucleotides matching TRBD1. Germline V gene lookup returns CDR1 MGHRA and CDR2 YSYEKL. This CDR3 is built from 16 residues. V dropped 4 bases and J dropped 2; count of bases not matched to a gene: 7. CDR3 in DNA: TGCGCCAGCAGCCGAGGGGGACAGGGTATCACAGATACGCAGTATTTT. Its protein product is CASSRGGQGITDTQYF.

The V call is TRBV19, the J call TRBJ1-2; D unresolved. V shed 9 bases and J shed 1 base, with 21 bases lying between them. Germline assignment: CDR1 LNHDA and CDR2 SQIVND (reference sequence). The CDR3 consists of 16 residues. The CDR3 region is CASSQEEVLVNYGYTF. CDR3 sequence (DNA): TGTGCCAGCAGCCAGGAGGAGGTGTTGGTTAACTATGGCTACACCTTC.

The chain employs TRBV7-8 and TRBJ1-1; 12 bases match TRBD1. This CDR3 is built from 17 residues. Per the germline V gene, CDR1 is SGHVS and CDR2 is FQNEAQ. Trimming at V came to 0 bases and at J to 6 bases, leaving 8 bases not matched to a gene. The CDR3 DNA reads as TGTGCCAGCAGCTTAGCATTAGGGACAGGGGGCTTCGCTGAAGCTTTCTTT. Its protein is CASSLALGTGGFAEAFF.

This clonotype was counted many times. CDR3 loop: CASSFVGAGDNEQFF. CDR3 nucleotide sequence: TGTGCCAGCAGCTTTGTGGGGGCCGGGGACAATGAGCAGTTCTTC. The rearrangement uses TRBV7-9 and TRBJ2-1; TRBD1 might be the D (6 bases). CDR1 and CDR2 from the germline V gene are SEHNR and FQNEAQ (reference sequence). The CDR3 is made up of 15 amino acids. The V gene lost 3 bases and the J gene lost 5 bases, with 14 bases spanning the gap.

The J gene is TRBJ1-4, the V gene TRBV5-1, with TRBD1 matching over 10 bases. Germline V gene lookup returns CDR1 SGHRS and CDR2 YFSETQ. This CDR3 is 14 amino acids long. Losses at the gene ends were 3 bases for V and 7 bases for J; bases not matched to a gene: 3. CDR3 DNA sequence: TGCGCCAGCAGCTATGGGACAGGGGTTGAAAAACTGTTTTTT. Protein product: CASSYGTGVEKLFF.

The chain has TRBV5-5 and TRBJ2-1, with 9 bases matching TRBD2. Germline CDR1 is SGHKS and CDR2 is YYEKEE (reference sequence). This CDR3 has 15 residues. Losses at the gene ends were 2 bases for V and 7 bases for J; bases not matched to a gene: 7. CDR3 amino acids: CASSFRPSGVNEQFF. Here the CDR3 DNA reads TGTGCCAGCAGCTTTAGGCCTAGCGGGGTAAATGAGCAGTTCTTC.

The rearrangement joins TRBV6-9 to TRBJ2-7, with 11 bases matching TRBD1. CDR3 size: 14 residues. Germline V gives CDR1 MNHGY, CDR2 SVAAGI. The V gene end was trimmed by 0 bases and the J gene end by 7 bases; junction bases not matched to a gene: 2. CDR3 residues: CASSYSGTGGEQYF. The DNA for the CDR3 is TGTGCCAGCAGTTATTCGGGGACAGGGGGTGAGCAGTACTTC.

This clonotype was seen only a few times. The chain employs TRBV12-3 or TRBV12-4 and TRBJ1-1; 9 nucleotides align to TRBD1. J was trimmed by 1 base and V by 5 bases; bases with no gene match: 2. CDR3 length: 14 residues. The CDR3 bases are TGTGCCAGCAGTACAGGGGGCTCGAACACTGAAGCTTTCTTT. Its protein is CASSTGGSNTEAFF.

This clonotype came up a few times. The CDR3 bases are TGTGCCAGCAGTCCGTTTCCGGGACAGGGGGCATCACCCCTCCACTTT. Protein: CASSPFPGQGASPLHF. The gene calls are TRBV12-3 or TRBV12-4 and TRBJ1-6; 12 nucleotides line up with TRBD1. This CDR3 region has 16 residues. V shed 5 bases, J shed 10 bases, and the junction held 9 bases outside the gene matches.

The V gene is TRBV9, the J gene TRBJ2-5, with 10 bases lining up with TRBD2. This CDR3 has 15 amino acids. V lost 3 bases and J lost 5; bases outside the gene matches: 7. In germline, CDR1 is SGDLS, CDR2 YYNGEE. CDR3 residues: CASSGTGTSAETQYF. CDR3 in DNA: TGTGCCAGCAGCGGAACCGGGACTAGCGCTGAGACCCAGTACTTC.

V is TRBV20-1 and J is TRBJ1-2; D remains unclear. From germline, CDR1 is DFQATT and CDR2 SNEGSKA (reference sequence). Between the trimmed V and J ends, which lost 1 base and 3 bases, there was a span of 6 bases. The CDR3 is made up of 12 amino acids. For the CDR3, the DNA is TGCAGTGCTAGAGCAGAAGACTATGGCTACACCTTC. As protein: CSARAEDYGYTF.

In this sample, this clonotype turned up a few times. This chain joins TRBV30 and TRBJ2-3; D remains unclear. V shed 2 bases and J shed 7 bases, with 7 bases lying between them. The germline gives CDR1 GTSNPN, CDR2 SVGIG (reference sequence). The CDR3 is 11 amino acids. CDR3 in DNA: TGTGCCTGGAGTCGCTCGAATACGCAGTATTTT. This gives the protein CAWSRSNTQYF.

The chain uses TRBV12-3 or TRBV12-4 and TRBJ2-5; TRBD2 matches 9 bases. Trimming cost V 1 base and J 2 bases; bases outside gene matches: 2. The CDR3 covers 15 residues. This CDR3 reads CASSLERGVQETQYF. DNA of the CDR3: TGTGCCAGCAGTTTAGAGCGGGGGGTACAAGAGACCCAGTACTTC.

This clonotype was recorded many times. The V and J genes are TRBV6-2 or TRBV6-3 and TRBJ2-7; 7 nucleotides agree with TRBD1. The V and J ends lost 2 bases and 7 bases, in that order; junction bases with no gene match: 5. The CDR3 has 13 amino acids. The germline gives CDR1 MNHEY, CDR2 SVGEGT. The CDR3 is CASSYRGRGEQYV. CDR3 in DNA: TGTGCCAGCAGTTACCGCGGCAGGGGGGAGCAGTACGTC.

Only a few counts were recorded for this clonotype. CDR3 residues: CASSLQRHTEAFF. CDR3 in DNA: TGTGCCAGCAGTCTCCAGAGACACACTGAAGCTTTCTTT. V is TRBV6-5 and J is TRBJ1-1; D gene uncertain. V lost 5 bases, J lost 3 bases, and 10 bases lay in between. The germline gives CDR1 MNHEY, CDR2 SVGAGI. The CDR3 has 13 amino acids.